This TCR beta chain was identified during a study of cytomegalovirus exposure and HLA in healthy donors. Concerning this clone: Its matching antigen is unknown.

CDR3 size: 15 residues. Germline-derived CDR1 and CDR2 are SGDLS and YYNGEE. V lost 0 bases and J lost 0, with 7 bases in between. Study-wide findings and caveats: Later, an analysis found that common viral pathogens appeared to be linked with several of the most significant clusters. Later analysis placed DRB1 highest and HLA-C lowest in TCR association rates, which differed by HLA locus.

Primers included in the PCR were 60 Vbeta and 13 Jbeta primers. Clones were sequenced by immunoSEQ multiplex PCR, and TCRdb holds only the in-frame ones, with some missing. The sample has roughly 90,000 clones, 80% to 90% seen once; the top ten hold approximately 3.6%. This TCR came from a man in his thirties or forties in good health and CMV-seropositive. The chain joins TRBV9 to TRBJ2-1, with D unclear. The sequencing sample was made of PBMCs. The CDR3, as DNA: TGTGCCAGCAGCGTAGGCAGCGACTCCTACAATGAGCAGTTCTTC. Its protein product is CASSVGSDSYNEQFF.